These 26 T cell receptor beta chains were sequenced from one sample in a study of T cell responses to AZD1222 COVID-19 vaccine. The table came from immunoSEQ multiplex PCR; TCRdb's copy has only in-frame clones and leaves some out. The sample includes some 150,000 clones, almost 85% of them seen just once. Source: peripheral blood, taken 28 days after the second dose of the MenACWY control vaccine. Receptors originate from an adult who received the MenACWY meningococcal vaccine as a control.

The CDR3 DNA sequence: TGCGCCAGCAGCTTAGAGGGGCGGGGGCGTGAAAAACTGTTTTTT. It is translated as CASSLEGRGREKLFF. This chain joins TRBV5-1 and TRBJ1-4; perhaps TRBD1 as D (6 bases). CDR1 and CDR2 from the germline V gene are SGHRS and YFSETQ. V was cut by 2 bases and J by 7 bases, with 15 bases left in between. The CDR3 is 15 amino acids. Looking up the rest from reference TRBV5-1 and TRBJ1-4 gives the full variable domain: KAGVTQTPRYLIKTRGQQVTLSCSPISGHRSVSWYQQTPGQGLQFLFEYFSETQRNKGNFPGRFSGRQFSNSRSEMNVSTLELGDSALYLCASSLEGRGREKLFFGSGTQLSVL.

The V gene is TRBV3-1 (or the pseudogene TRBV3-2), the J gene TRBJ2-2; TRBD2 is a possible D gene (6 bases). CDR1 is LGHDT and CDR2 is YNNKEL in the germline V gene (reference sequence). V lost 0 bases to trimming and J lost 0 bases, with 11 bases between them. CDR3 size: 17 residues. The CDR3 DNA follows: TGTGCCAGCAGCCAAGATCGGGGCGGGGCGAACACCGGGGAGCTGTTTTTT. Amino acid sequence: CASSQDRGGANTGELFF.

This chain uses TRBV6-5 with TRBJ2-2; D is unresolved. V was pared by 2 bases and J by 4 bases, with 14 bases between. The germline CDR1 and CDR2 sequences are MNHEY and SVGAGI. This CDR3 comprises 16 residues. The CDR3 is CASSYDQDVVTGELFF. The CDR3 DNA is TGTGCCAGCAGTTACGATCAGGATGTGGTCACCGGGGAGCTGTTTTTT.

The chain employs TRBV6-5 and TRBJ1-2; D might be TRBD1 (5 bases). V shed 7 bases and J shed 5 bases, with 20 bases lying between them. The CDR3 loop spans 15 amino acids. Germline CDR1 reads MNHEY; CDR2 reads SVGAGI. The CDR3 coding sequence is TGTGCCAGCACTCCCGGGGAGGGGAGGGTATATGGCTACACCTTC. Its translation is CASTPGEGRVYGYTF.

The CDR3 DNA sequence: TGCGCCAGCAGCTGGGGGGACCCCTCAAGCACAGATACGCAGTATTTT. Its translation: CASSWGDPSSTDTQYF. The chain employs TRBV5-1 and TRBJ2-3; weak D call: TRBD2 (6 bases). The germline V gene has CDR1 SGHRS and CDR2 YFSETQ. Trimming cost V 3 bases and J 0 bases, with 14 bases left between them. The CDR3 contains 16 residues.

The chain carries TRBV24-1 and TRBJ2-7; D unresolved. CDR3 length: 11 residues. Germline V gene data show CDR1 as KGHDR and CDR2 as SFDVKD. V was clipped by 10 bases and J by 2 bases, with 8 bases between them. CDR3 sequence: CATGSAYEQYF. CDR3 DNA sequence: TGTGCCACGGGGTCAGCCTACGAGCAGTACTTC.

This sequence joins TRBV28 and TRBJ1-2; D call uncertain. Trimming took 3 bases from V and 2 from J, leaving 13 bases between them. This CDR3 contains 15 residues. In germline, CDR1 is MDHEN, CDR2 SYDVKM. In DNA, the CDR3 is TGTGCCAGCAGTTTGTCTTTTACAGTAAACTATGGCTACACCTTC. Translating gives CASSLSFTVNYGYTF.

V gene TRBV28 combines with J gene TRBJ1-5; the match to TRBD1 covers 7 bases. V shed 4 bases, J shed 7 bases, and the junction held 7 bases outside the gene matches. CDR3 size: 14 residues. CDR1 and CDR2 from the germline V gene are MDHEN and SYDVKM. DNA for the CDR3: TGTGCCAGCAGTTCCGGACAGGACGACCAGCCCCAGCATTTT. The encoded protein is CASSSGQDDQPQHF.

V usage is TRBV30 and J usage is TRBJ2-1; 7 bases agree with TRBD2. V shed 1 base and J 7 bases; nucleotides not matched to a gene: 4. CDR3 length equals 13 residues. The germline gives CDR1 GTSNPN, CDR2 SVGIG (reference sequence). CDR3 DNA: TGTGCCTGGAGTGGCGCGGGAGTAAATGAGCAGTTCTTC. Protein product: CAWSGAGVNEQFF.

The chain carries TRBV30 and TRBJ1-4; TRBD1 is a possible D gene (5 bases). Germline lookup yields CDR1 GTSNPN and CDR2 SVGIG (reference sequence). V dropped 3 bases and J dropped 5 bases, with 13 bases sitting between them. There are 14 residues in the CDR3. The CDR3 protein is CAWRRRGENEKLFF. The CDR3, as DNA: TGTGCCTGGAGAAGGAGGGGCGAAAATGAAAAACTGTTTTTT.

This clone was picked up one time. V usage is TRBV15 and J usage is TRBJ2-1; 7 bases match TRBD1. The CDR3 consists of 17 residues. The germline CDR1 and CDR2 sequences are LNHNV and YYDKDF (reference sequence). J was trimmed by 0 bases and V by 3 bases; bases with no gene match: 8. CDR3 bases: TGTGCCACCAGCAGGTTAGGACAGGCGAGCTCCTACAATGAGCAGTTCTTC. This codes for CATSRLGQASSYNEQFF.

The rearrangement uses TRBV29-1 and TRBJ2-7, with 7 bases matching TRBD1. Germline V gene data show CDR1 as SQVTM and CDR2 as ANQGSEA. This CDR3 has 16 amino acids. V dropped 4 bases and J dropped 0; count of bases not matched to a gene: 12. Here the CDR3 DNA reads TGCAGCGTTGGAGGGCTTACAGGGGCGAGCTCCTACGAGCAGTACTTC. Translation: CSVGGLTGASSYEQYF.

The V gene is TRBV27, the J gene TRBJ1-5; TRBD1 might be the D (6 bases). Germline CDR1 reads MNHEY; CDR2 reads SMNVEV (reference sequence). The CDR3 totals 17 residues. V was cut by 1 base and J by 1 base, with 14 bases left in between. The CDR3 sequence is CASSLWEQGRSNQPQHF. The DNA for the CDR3 is TGTGCCAGCAGTTTATGGGAACAGGGAAGGAGCAATCAGCCCCAGCATTTT.

The chain is built from TRBV2 and TRBJ2-3, with a weak D call TRBD1 (6 bases). The CDR3 spans 15 residues. CDR1 and CDR2 from the germline V gene are SNHLY and FYNNEI. V lost 6 bases and J lost 2, with 15 bases in between. The CDR3 sequence is CASSRDRSSTDTQYF. The CDR3 DNA sequence: TGTGCCAGCAGCAGAGACAGGAGTTCCACAGATACGCAGTATTTT.

The chain combines TRBV11-2 with TRBJ2-7; 10 bases line up with TRBD1. Germline V gives CDR1 SGHAT, CDR2 FQNNGV. Germline trimming cut 5 bases from V and 3 bases from J; bases unmatched to any gene: 13. The CDR3 is 17 residues long. The CDR3 is CASSSRSDRGGIYEQYF. The CDR3 region has the DNA TGTGCCAGCAGCAGTCGATCGGACAGGGGGGGTATCTACGAGCAGTACTTC.

The V gene is TRBV9, the J gene TRBJ2-4; the match to TRBD1 covers 12 bases. The V and J ends lost 2 bases and 7 bases, in that order; junction bases with no gene match: 4. The CDR3 has 15 residues. CDR1 is SGDLS, CDR2 YYNGEE, per germline. CDR3 sequence: CASSVGQGASNIQYF. The CDR3 bases are TGTGCCAGCAGCGTGGGACAGGGGGCTTCGAACATTCAGTACTTC.

This chain links TRBV3-1 (or the pseudogene TRBV3-2) with TRBJ1-1; possibly TRBD1 for D (6 bases). Germline CDR1 reads LGHDT; CDR2 reads YNNKEL (reference sequence). V was clipped by 5 bases and J by 5 bases, with 12 bases between them. The CDR3 is 13 residues long. The CDR3 loop reads CASSYREGTEAFF. DNA for the CDR3: TGTGCCAGCAGCTACAGGGAAGGTACTGAAGCTTTCTTT.

V gene TRBV6-1 combines with J gene TRBJ1-1, with 10 bases that match TRBD1. The CDR3 is 14 amino acids. The junction had 5 bases not matched to a gene; V was cut back by 3 bases and J by 7 bases. Germline V gives CDR1 MNHNS, CDR2 SASEGT. The CDR3 bases are TGTGCCAGCAGTGACCGACAGGGGGCAGTTGAAGCTTTCTTT. It specifies CASSDRQGAVEAFF.

The rearrangement uses TRBV5-1 and TRBJ2-7; a weak D match, TRBD1 (5 bases). The CDR3 has 13 residues. V shed 0 bases and J shed 6 bases, with 10 bases lying between them. CDR1 and CDR2 (germline): SGHRS, YFSETQ. CDR3 in amino acids: CASSLGQGAEQYF. The CDR3, as DNA: TGCGCCAGCAGCTTGGGTCAGGGCGCCGAGCAGTACTTC.

This clone showed up just once. The CDR3 DNA sequence: TGTGCCAGCAGCCCGATCGTCGAGCAGTACTTC. This translates into CASSPIVEQYF. The rearrangement links TRBV28 to TRBJ2-7; D is uncertain. V shed 6 bases and J shed 6 bases, with 9 bases lying between them. There are 11 residues in the CDR3. Germline assignment: CDR1 MDHEN and CDR2 SYDVKM.

The CDR3, as DNA: TGTGCCATCAGTGGAGAGACCATCCTCCAAGAGACCCAGTACTTC. It translates to CAISGETILQETQYF. V is TRBV10-3 and J is TRBJ2-5; D is unresolved. V lost 4 bases, J lost 1 base, and 13 bases lay in between. Looked up from germline, CDR1 is ENHRY and CDR2 is SYGVKD. This CDR3 spans 15 amino acids.

V gene TRBV28 combines with J gene TRBJ1-5; D is perhaps TRBD1 (6 bases). Looked up from germline, CDR1 is MDHEN and CDR2 is SYDVKM. Trimming left V 6 bases short and J 1 base short, with 13 bases between. The CDR3 covers 15 residues. In nucleotides, the CDR3 is TGTGCCAGCAGAACACAGGGCTCCAGCAATCAGCCCCAGCATTTT. Translation gives CASRTQGSSNQPQHF.

There are a few counts of this clone. The chain employs TRBV6-5 and TRBJ1-3; D ambiguous. V lost 8 bases, J lost 2 bases, and 10 bases lay in between. Germline lookup yields CDR1 MNHEY and CDR2 SVGAGI. This CDR3 is 13 amino acids long. The CDR3 loop is CASGKDPGNTIYF. CDR3 DNA: TGTGCCAGCGGGAAGGACCCTGGAAACACCATATATTTT.

This chain joins TRBV19 and TRBJ1-4; TRBD1 aligns across 8 bases. The CDR3 loop spans 14 amino acids. Per the germline V gene, CDR1 is LNHDA and CDR2 is SQIVND (reference sequence). Trimming removed 7 bases from V and 7 bases from J; junction bases left unmatched: 8. The CDR3 reads CASKSQGAFEKLFF. The CDR3 DNA is TGTGCCAGTAAAAGTCAGGGGGCCTTTGAAAAACTGTTTTTT. Full variable domain (rest looked up from reference TRBV19 and TRBJ1-4): DGGITQSPKYLFRKEGQNVTLSCEQNLNHDAMYWYRQDPGQGLRLIYYSQIVNDFQKGDIAEGYSVSREKKESFPLTVTSAQKNPTAFYLCASKSQGAFEKLFFGSGTQLSVL.

The CDR3: CASTSGTSGGARDTQYF. The DNA for the CDR3 is TGCGCCAGCACTTCGGGAACTAGCGGGGGGGCTAGAGATACGCAGTATTTT. The chain carries TRBV10-2 and TRBJ2-3; TRBD2 matches 13 bases. The germline CDR1 and CDR2 sequences are WSHSY and SAAADI. The CDR3 is 17 residues long. V gave up 7 bases and J gave up 5 bases; unmatched junction bases: 12.

The chain couples TRBV2 to TRBJ1-3; D gene unclear. Germline V CDR1 and CDR2: SNHLY, FYNNEI. The CDR3 is 10 amino acids. V lost 4 bases and J lost 7, with 2 bases in between. The CDR3: CASSVNTIYF. The CDR3, as DNA: TGTGCCAGCAGTGTCAACACCATATATTTT. Full variable domain (rest looked up from reference TRBV2 and TRBJ1-3): EPEVTQTPSHQVTQMGQEVILRCVPISNHLYFYWYRQILGQKVEFLVSFYNNEISEKSEIFDDQFSVERPDGSNFTLKIRSTKLEDSAMYFCASSVNTIYFGEGSWLTVV.